Sequencing of this T cell receptor beta chain was carried out in a study of blood T cell repertoires in COVID-19. As for the study in general: Samples taken during acute and convalescent COVID-19 were collected in the United States, Italy and Spain.

Generated by immunoSEQ multiplex PCR, the TCRdb table keeps only in-frame clones and is missing some. The top ten hold approximately 1.8% of the sample, which has about 150,000 clones, nearly 80% seen once. With 5 bases clipped from V and 5 bases from J, the junction kept 7 bases outside the gene matches. Germline V gives CDR1 SGHNT, CDR2 YENEEA. The CDR3 loop spans 14 amino acids. The gene calls are TRBV11-3 and TRBJ2-7, with 9 bases lining up with TRBD1. The clonotype was recovered from a man older than 75 with acute or convalescent COVID-19. Sequencing was carried out using peripheral blood. CDR3 in amino acids: CASSPTGGIHEQYF. CDR3 in DNA: TGTGCCAGCAGCCCCACAGGGGGCATCCACGAGCAGTACTTC.